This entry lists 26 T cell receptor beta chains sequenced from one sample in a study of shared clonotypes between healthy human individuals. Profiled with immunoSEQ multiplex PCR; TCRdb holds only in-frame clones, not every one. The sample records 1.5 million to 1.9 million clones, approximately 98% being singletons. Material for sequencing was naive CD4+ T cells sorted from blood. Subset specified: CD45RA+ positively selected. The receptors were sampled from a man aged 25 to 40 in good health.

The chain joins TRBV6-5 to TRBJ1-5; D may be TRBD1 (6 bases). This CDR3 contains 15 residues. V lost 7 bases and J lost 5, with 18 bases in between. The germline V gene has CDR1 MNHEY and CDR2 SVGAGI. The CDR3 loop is CASNNAGERHQPQHF. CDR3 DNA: TGTGCCAGCAACAACGCAGGGGAGCGCCATCAGCCCCAGCATTTT.

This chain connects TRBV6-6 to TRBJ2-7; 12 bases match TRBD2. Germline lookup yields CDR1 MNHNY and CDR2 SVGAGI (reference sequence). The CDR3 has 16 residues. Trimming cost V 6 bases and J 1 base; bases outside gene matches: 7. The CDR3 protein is CASRGLAGLFSYEQYF. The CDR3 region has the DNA TGTGCCAGCAGGGGACTAGCGGGCTTATTTTCCTACGAGCAGTACTTC.

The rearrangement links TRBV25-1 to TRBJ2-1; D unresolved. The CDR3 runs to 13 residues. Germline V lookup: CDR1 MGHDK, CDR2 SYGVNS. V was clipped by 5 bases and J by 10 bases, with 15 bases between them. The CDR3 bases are TGTGCCAGCAGTCTTCATCTCGATGGAGAGCAGTTCTTC. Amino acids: CASSLHLDGEQFF.

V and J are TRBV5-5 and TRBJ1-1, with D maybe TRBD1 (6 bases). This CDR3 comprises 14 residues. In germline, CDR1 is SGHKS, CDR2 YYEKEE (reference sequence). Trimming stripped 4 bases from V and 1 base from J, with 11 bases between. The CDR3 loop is CASSRTVENTEAFF. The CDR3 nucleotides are TGTGCCAGCAGCCGGACAGTTGAGAACACTGAAGCTTTCTTT.

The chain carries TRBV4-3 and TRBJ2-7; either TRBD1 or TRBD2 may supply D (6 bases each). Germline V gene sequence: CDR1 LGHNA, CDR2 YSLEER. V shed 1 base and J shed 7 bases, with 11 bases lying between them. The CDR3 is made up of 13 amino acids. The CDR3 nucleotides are TGCGCCAGCAGCCAAGCGGGGGCGCGAGAGCAGTACTTC. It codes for CASSQAGAREQYF.

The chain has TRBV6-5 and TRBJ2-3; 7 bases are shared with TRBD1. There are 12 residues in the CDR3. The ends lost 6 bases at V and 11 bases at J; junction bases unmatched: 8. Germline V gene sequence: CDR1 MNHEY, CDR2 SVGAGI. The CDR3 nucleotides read TGTGCCAGCAGACCGGACAGGACCAAGCAGTATTTT. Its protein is CASRPDRTKQYF.

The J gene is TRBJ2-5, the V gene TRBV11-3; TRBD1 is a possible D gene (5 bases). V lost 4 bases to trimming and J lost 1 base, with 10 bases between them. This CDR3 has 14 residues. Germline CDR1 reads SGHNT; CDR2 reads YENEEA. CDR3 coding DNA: TGTGCCAGCAGCTCAAGACAGTCCCAAGAGACCCAGTACTTC. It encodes CASSSRQSQETQYF. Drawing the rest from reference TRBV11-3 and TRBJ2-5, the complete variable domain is EAGVVQSPRYKIIEKKQPVAFWCNPISGHNTLYWYLQNLGQGPELLIRYENEEAVDDSQLPKDRFSAERLKGVDSTLKIQPAELGDSAVYLCASSSRQSQETQYFGPGTRLLVL.

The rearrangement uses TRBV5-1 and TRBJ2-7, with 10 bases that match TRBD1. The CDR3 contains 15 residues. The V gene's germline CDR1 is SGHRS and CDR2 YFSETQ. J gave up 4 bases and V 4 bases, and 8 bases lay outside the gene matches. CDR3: CASSRGQGLGYEQYF. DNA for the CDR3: TGCGCCAGCAGCCGGGGACAGGGGTTAGGGTACGAGCAGTACTTC.

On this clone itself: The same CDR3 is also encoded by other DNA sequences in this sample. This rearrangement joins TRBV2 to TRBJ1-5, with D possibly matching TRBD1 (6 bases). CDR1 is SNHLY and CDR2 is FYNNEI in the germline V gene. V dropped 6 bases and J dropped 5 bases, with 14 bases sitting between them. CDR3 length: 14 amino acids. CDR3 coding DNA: TGTGCCAGCAGCGAACAGGGATACGATCAGCCCCAGCATTTT. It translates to CASSEQGYDQPQHF.

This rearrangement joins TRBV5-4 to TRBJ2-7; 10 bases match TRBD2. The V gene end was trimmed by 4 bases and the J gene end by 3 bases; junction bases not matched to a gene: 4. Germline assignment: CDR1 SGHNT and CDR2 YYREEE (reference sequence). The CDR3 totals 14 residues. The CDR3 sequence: CASSLAGDDYEQYF. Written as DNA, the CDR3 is TGTGCCAGCAGCCTAGCGGGGGATGACTACGAGCAGTACTTC.

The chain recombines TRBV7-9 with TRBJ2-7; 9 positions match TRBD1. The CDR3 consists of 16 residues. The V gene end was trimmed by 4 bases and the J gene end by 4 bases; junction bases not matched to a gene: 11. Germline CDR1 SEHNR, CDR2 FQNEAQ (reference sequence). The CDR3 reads CASSYDLGTGIYEQYF. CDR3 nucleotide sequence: TGTGCCAGCAGCTACGATCTTGGGACAGGGATTTACGAGCAGTACTTC. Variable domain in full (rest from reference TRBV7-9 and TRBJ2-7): DTGVSQNPRHKITKRGQNVTFRCDPISEHNRLYWYRQTLGQGPEFLTYFQNEAQLEKSRLLSDRFSAERPKGSFSTLEIQRTEQGDSAMYLCASSYDLGTGIYEQYFGPGTRLTVT.

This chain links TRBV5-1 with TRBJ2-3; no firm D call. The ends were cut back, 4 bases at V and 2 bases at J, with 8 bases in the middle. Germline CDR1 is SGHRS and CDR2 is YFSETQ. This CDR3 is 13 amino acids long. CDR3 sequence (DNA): TGCGCCAGCAGCGCTATCCTCACAGATACGCAGTATTTT. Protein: CASSAILTDTQYF.

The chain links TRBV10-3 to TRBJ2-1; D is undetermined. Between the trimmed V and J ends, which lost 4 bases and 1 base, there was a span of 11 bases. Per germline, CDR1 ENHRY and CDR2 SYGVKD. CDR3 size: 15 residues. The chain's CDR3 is CAISAKVVSYNEQFF. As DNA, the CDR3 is TGTGCCATCAGTGCAAAGGTAGTGTCCTACAATGAGCAGTTCTTC.

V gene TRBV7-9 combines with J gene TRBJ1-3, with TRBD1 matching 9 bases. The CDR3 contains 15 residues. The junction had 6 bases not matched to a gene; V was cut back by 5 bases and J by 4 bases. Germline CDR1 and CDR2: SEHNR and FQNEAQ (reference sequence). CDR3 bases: TGTGCCAGCAGCCGACAGGGGGAGGGAGGAAACACCATATATTTT. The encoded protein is CASSRQGEGGNTIYF.

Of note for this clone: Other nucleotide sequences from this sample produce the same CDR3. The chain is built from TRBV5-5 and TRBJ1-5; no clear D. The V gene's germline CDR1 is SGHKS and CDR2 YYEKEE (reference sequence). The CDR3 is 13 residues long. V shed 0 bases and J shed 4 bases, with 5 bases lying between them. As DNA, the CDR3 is TGTGCCAGCAGCTTGGTGGGAAATCAGCCCCAGCATTTT. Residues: CASSLVGNQPQHF. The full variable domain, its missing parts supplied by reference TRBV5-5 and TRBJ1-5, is DAGVTQSPTHLIKTRGQQVTLRCSPISGHKSVSWYQQVLGQGPQFIFQYYEKEERGRGNFPDRFSARQFPNYSSELNVNALLLGDSALYLCASSLVGNQPQHFGDGTRLSIL.

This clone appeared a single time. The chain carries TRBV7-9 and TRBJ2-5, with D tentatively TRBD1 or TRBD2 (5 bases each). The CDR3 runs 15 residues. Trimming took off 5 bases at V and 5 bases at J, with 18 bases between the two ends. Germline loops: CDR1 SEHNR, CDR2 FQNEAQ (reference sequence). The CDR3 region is CASSKVEGPGETQYF. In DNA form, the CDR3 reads TGTGCCAGCAGCAAAGTAGAGGGGCCGGGGGAGACCCAGTACTTC. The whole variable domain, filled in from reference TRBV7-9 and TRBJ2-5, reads DTGVSQNPRHKITKRGQNVTFRCDPISEHNRLYWYRQTLGQGPEFLTYFQNEAQLEKSRLLSDRFSAERPKGSFSTLEIQRTEQGDSAMYLCASSKVEGPGETQYFGPGTRLLVL.

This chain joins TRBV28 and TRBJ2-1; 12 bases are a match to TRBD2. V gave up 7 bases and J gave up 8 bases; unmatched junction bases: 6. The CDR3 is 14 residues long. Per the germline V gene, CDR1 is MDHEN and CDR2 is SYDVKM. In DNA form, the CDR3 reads TGTGCCAGCACACTAGCGGGAGGACCCGATGAGCAGTTCTTC. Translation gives CASTLAGGPDEQFF.

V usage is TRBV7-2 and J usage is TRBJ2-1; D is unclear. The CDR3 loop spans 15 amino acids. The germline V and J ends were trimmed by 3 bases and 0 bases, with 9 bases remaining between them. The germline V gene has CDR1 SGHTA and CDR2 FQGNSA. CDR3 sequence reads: CASSFGAISYNEQFF. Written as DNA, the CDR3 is TGTGCCAGCAGCTTCGGCGCGATCTCCTACAATGAGCAGTTCTTC.

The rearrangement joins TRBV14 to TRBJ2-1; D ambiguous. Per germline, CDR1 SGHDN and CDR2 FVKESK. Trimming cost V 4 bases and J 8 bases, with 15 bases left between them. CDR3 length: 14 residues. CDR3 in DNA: TGTGCCAGCAGCCTAAGAACCGGACCTTATGAGCAGTTCTTC. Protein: CASSLRTGPYEQFF.

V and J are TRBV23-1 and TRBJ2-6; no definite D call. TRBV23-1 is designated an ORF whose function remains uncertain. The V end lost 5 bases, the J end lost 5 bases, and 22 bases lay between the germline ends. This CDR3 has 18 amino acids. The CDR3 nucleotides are TGCGCCAGCAGTTGCGATCTTACGCAACAAAGTCGGGCCAACGTCCTGACTTTC. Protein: CASSCDLTQQSRANVLTF.

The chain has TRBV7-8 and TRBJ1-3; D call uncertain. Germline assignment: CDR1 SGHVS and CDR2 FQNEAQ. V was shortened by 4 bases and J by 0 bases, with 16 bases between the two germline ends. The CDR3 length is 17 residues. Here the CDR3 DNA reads TGTGCCAGCAGCTCCACGTACTCCGCGATCTCTGGAAACACCATATATTTT. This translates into CASSSTYSAISGNTIYF.

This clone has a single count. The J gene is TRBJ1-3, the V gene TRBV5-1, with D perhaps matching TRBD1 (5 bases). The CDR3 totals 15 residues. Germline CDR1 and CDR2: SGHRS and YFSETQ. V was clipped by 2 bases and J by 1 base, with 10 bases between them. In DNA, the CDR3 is TGCGCCAGCAGCTTCTGGGGACCTTCTGGAAACACCATATATTTT. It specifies CASSFWGPSGNTIYF.

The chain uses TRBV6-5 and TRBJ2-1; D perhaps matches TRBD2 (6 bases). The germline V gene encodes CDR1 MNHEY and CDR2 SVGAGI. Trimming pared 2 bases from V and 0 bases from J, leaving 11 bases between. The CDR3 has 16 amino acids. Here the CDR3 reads CASSYEGRSSYNEQFF. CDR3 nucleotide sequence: TGTGCCAGCAGTTACGAGGGGAGGAGCTCCTACAATGAGCAGTTCTTC.

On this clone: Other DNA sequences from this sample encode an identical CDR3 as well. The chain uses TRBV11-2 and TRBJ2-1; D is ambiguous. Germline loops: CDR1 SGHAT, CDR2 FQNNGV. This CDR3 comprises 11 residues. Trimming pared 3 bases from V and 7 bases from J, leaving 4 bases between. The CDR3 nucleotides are TGTGCCAGCAGCTTGGTGAATGAGCAGTTCTTC. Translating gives CASSLVNEQFF.

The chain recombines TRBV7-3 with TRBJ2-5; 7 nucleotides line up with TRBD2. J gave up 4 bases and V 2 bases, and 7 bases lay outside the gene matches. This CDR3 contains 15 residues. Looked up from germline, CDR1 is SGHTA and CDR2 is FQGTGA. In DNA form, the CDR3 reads TGTGCCAGCAGCTTACGGCCGGCGGGAGTAGAGACCCAGTACTTC. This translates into CASSLRPAGVETQYF.

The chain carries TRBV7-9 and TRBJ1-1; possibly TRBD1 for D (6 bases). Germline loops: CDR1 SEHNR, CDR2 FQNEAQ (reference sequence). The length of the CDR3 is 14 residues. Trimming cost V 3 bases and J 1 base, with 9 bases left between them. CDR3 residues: CASSFRTENTEAFF. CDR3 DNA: TGTGCCAGCAGCTTCCGGACAGAGAACACTGAAGCTTTCTTT.